This T cell receptor (beta chain) is drawn from a study of blood T cell repertoires in COVID-19. While infection was still active, Seattle patients were enrolled and then followed longitudinally. In the authors' methods: Amplification with reference gene primers provided the estimates of nucleated cell counts. Sequencing used immunoSEQ multiplex PCR; TCRdb keeps in-frame clones, though not all of them. For V, J and clone size, that table is used; D and trimming come from the DNA. The sample holds 250,000 or so clones, just under 90% seen once. The CDR3 covers 15 residues. The germline V gene encodes CDR1 LNHDA and CDR2 SQIVND (reference sequence). Trimming left V 3 bases short and J 5 bases short, with 15 bases between.

The clonotype comes from a man aged 30-40 years with COVID-19, enrolled during active disease. The sequenced sample was peripheral blood. V and J are TRBV19 and TRBJ2-3, with D hard to call. CDR3 region: CASSIMFPSGDTQYF. As DNA, the CDR3 is TGTGCCAGTAGTATTATGTTTCCTTCCGGAGATACGCAGTATTTT.